These T cell receptor beta chains were read from a single sample in a study of regulatory T cells in long-lasting Graves disease. TCRdb recomputed calls from the multiplex PCR reads with MiXCR, one row per CDR3 protein. Of 360,000 or so distinct CDR3 sequences in the sample, roughly 17% are singletons; the top ten hold 20%. The same data also contributed to another study, on T cells in Graves' hyperthyroidism and ophthalmopathy.

The material was peripheral blood mononuclear cells (PBMCs), obtained at new diagnosis, from a patient treated with antithyroid drugs. These receptors all stem from a woman aged 18-29 years with Graves disease. The conserved cysteine and the conserved F or W are not part of the CDR3 here.

v_call	cdr3_aa
TRBV3-1	ASSQSGGTHNEQF
TRBV20-1	SGPEAGNRREQY
TRBV6-1	ASSEVPLGPQH
TRBV28	ASSYPSGGPEAF
TRBV5-1	ASSYRTGHNEKLF
TRBV7-6	ASSLGQLSYGYT
TRBV30	AWSGGLAGMYNEQF
TRBV5-1	ASSSGDRAREQY
TRBV18	ASSPDREGPQH
TRBV30	AWSEGASSGNTIY
TRBV7-9	ASSSRGPETQY
TRBV7-8	ASSSRFGGEQY
TRBV2	ASSELEAETQY
TRBV5-1	ASSSGGVSSYNEQF
TRBV18	ASSPMTGPSSYEQY
TRBV30	AWSGTGRAGYGYT
TRBV28	ASSLIPGGTETQY
TRBV6-2/TRBV6-3	ASTGLAGGYNEQF
TRBV28	ASRLRGGRDEQF